These 24 T cell receptor beta chains originate from one sample sequenced in a study of PD-L1 blockade in urothelial cancer. Some clones are missing from TCRdb's copy, which holds only in-frame ones; the method was immunoSEQ multiplex PCR. The top ten hold 2.4% of the sample, which has around 100,000 clones, 70% to 90% seen once. The source was PBMCs, collected around atezolizumab (anti-PD-L1) treatment. The receptors here all came from a man between 45 and 60 years old with urothelial cancer.

This clone has more than one count but fewer than ten. V and J are TRBV30 and TRBJ2-3; 9 bases match TRBD2. The V segment lost 3 bases and the J segment 3 bases; nucleotides outside the gene matches: 1. The germline V gene has CDR1 GTSNPN and CDR2 SVGIG (reference sequence). The CDR3 has 13 residues. The CDR3 DNA sequence: TGTGCCTGGAGAAGCGGGAGGACAGATACGCAGTATTTT. This gives the protein CAWRSGRTDTQYF.

This chain uses TRBV5-4 with TRBJ2-5, with 9 nucleotides matching TRBD1. Germline lookup yields CDR1 SGHNT and CDR2 YYREEE (reference sequence). The CDR3 contains 15 residues. J was trimmed by 5 bases and V by 0 bases; bases with no gene match: 5. The CDR3 sequence is CASSLDRGPWETQYF. The CDR3 region has the DNA TGTGCCAGCAGCTTGGACAGGGGGCCCTGGGAGACCCAGTACTTC.

The V gene is TRBV6-5, the J gene TRBJ2-1; D unresolved. Trimming stripped 2 bases from V and 4 bases from J, with 6 bases between. CDR1 is MNHEY and CDR2 is SVGAGI in the germline V gene. The CDR3 totals 13 residues. The CDR3 bases are TGTGCCAGCAGTTACGGCGGTTACAATGAGCAGTTCTTC. Translation gives CASSYGGYNEQFF.

The chain combines TRBV2 with TRBJ1-1; unclear D gene. Germline V gene sequence: CDR1 SNHLY, CDR2 FYNNEI. The CDR3 has 15 residues. Trimming left V 0 bases short and J 2 bases short, with 10 bases between. The CDR3 coding sequence is TGTGCCAGCAGTGAAGCGCTTTTAACAAACACTGAAGCTTTCTTT. Its protein product is CASSEALLTNTEAFF.

The chain couples TRBV9 to TRBJ1-2, with D uncertain. Germline V CDR1 and CDR2: SGDLS, YYNGEE. The CDR3 length is 12 residues. Trimming shortened V by 5 bases and J by 4 bases, and 9 bases separated the two germline ends. The CDR3 DNA reads TGTGCCAGCAGGGGTGGAGGCTATGGCTACACCTTC. This encodes CASRGGGYGYTF.

This clone occurred a few times. V and J are TRBV7-9 and TRBJ1-1; no reliable D call. The V and J ends lost 5 bases and 0 bases respectively, with 4 bases between them. Germline lookup yields CDR1 SEHNR and CDR2 FQNEAQ (reference sequence). CDR3 length equals 12 residues. CDR3: CASSPMNTEAFF. In DNA form, the CDR3 reads TGTGCCAGCAGCCCAATGAACACTGAAGCTTTCTTT.

The gene calls are TRBV28 and TRBJ1-5, with D possibly matching TRBD1 (6 bases). V was pared by 5 bases and J by 15 bases, with 23 bases between. Germline CDR1 MDHEN, CDR2 SYDVKM. CDR3 size: 14 residues. The DNA of the CDR3 is TGTGCCAGCAGTCCCCCCCTTAGGAACAGGGTATGGCATTTT. Its translation: CASSPPLRNRVWHF.

CDR3 coding DNA: TGTGCCAGCAGCCAACAAGCGGGGGACTCCTACGAGCAGTACTTC. Amino acids: CASSQQAGDSYEQYF. The chain uses TRBV4-2 and TRBJ2-7; TRBD2 agrees at 8 bases. V trimming: 2 bases; J trimming: 0 bases; junction bases outside the gene matches: 3. Germline values: CDR1 LGHNA, CDR2 YNFKEQ. The CDR3 has 15 amino acids.

This chain joins TRBV28 and TRBJ2-7; perhaps TRBD1 as D (5 bases). Between the trimmed V and J ends, which lost 6 bases and 3 bases, there was a span of 9 bases. CDR3 length: 12 residues. Germline assignment: CDR1 MDHEN and CDR2 SYDVKM. The CDR3 loop reads CASSRQGYEQYF. The DNA of the CDR3 is TGTGCCAGCAGCCGCCAGGGCTACGAGCAGTACTTC.

This chain joins TRBV27 and TRBJ2-3; 7 bases agree with TRBD2. The CDR3 is 15 amino acids. The germline gives CDR1 MNHEY, CDR2 SMNVEV (reference sequence). Trimming at V came to 4 bases and at J to 2 bases, leaving 6 bases not matched to a gene. CDR3 DNA sequence: TGTGCCAGCAGTTGGGGGGGACTTTCCACAGATACGCAGTATTTT. This gives the protein CASSWGGLSTDTQYF.

The chain's CDR3 is CASSQAPPGNGYTF. The CDR3 region has the DNA TGCGCCAGCAGCCAAGCCCCCCCCGGGAATGGCTACACCTTC. The chain combines TRBV4-1 with TRBJ1-2, with no clear D. CDR1 and CDR2 (germline): MGHRA, YSYEKL. The CDR3 is made up of 14 amino acids. V dropped 1 base and J dropped 6 bases, with 12 bases sitting between them.

This rearrangement joins TRBV6-1 to TRBJ2-1; D might be TRBD1 (7 bases). Looked up from germline, CDR1 is MNHNS and CDR2 is SASEGT. This CDR3 spans 14 amino acids. With 5 bases removed from V and 8 bases from J, the gap between germline ends came to 16 bases. In nucleotides, the CDR3 is TGTGCCAGCAGTAAGGAGGGGGCGGGGTATGAGCAGTTCTTC. This sequence encodes CASSKEGAGYEQFF.

V usage is TRBV2 and J usage is TRBJ2-5; TRBD2 agrees at 7 bases. The CDR3 is 14 amino acids. Germline V gene sequence: CDR1 SNHLY, CDR2 FYNNEI. The V and J ends lost 7 bases and 5 bases, in that order; junction bases with no gene match: 10. The CDR3 DNA reads TGTGCCAGCAAGTGGAGGGAGGGGAGTGAGACCCAGTACTTC. This translates into CASKWREGSETQYF.

This chain joins TRBV6-1 and TRBJ2-6; 9 bases match TRBD1. This CDR3 has 19 amino acids. Germline V gives CDR1 MNHNS, CDR2 SASEGT. Germline trimming cut 4 bases from V and 3 bases from J; bases unmatched to any gene: 13. This chain's CDR3 is CASSGGQGGLRGGANVLTF. In DNA, the CDR3 is TGTGCCAGCAGTGGGGGACAGGGAGGCCTACGTGGTGGGGCCAACGTCCTGACTTTC.

The chain links TRBV5-1 to TRBJ2-3; possibly TRBD2 for D (6 bases). Trimming took 0 bases from V and 1 from J, leaving 9 bases between them. CDR1 is SGHRS, CDR2 YFSETQ, per germline. CDR3 length: 15 residues. The CDR3 DNA is TGCGCCAGCAGCTTGGCCTCTAGCGGCACAGATACGCAGTATTTT. It encodes CASSLASSGTDTQYF. Variable domain in full (rest from reference TRBV5-1 and TRBJ2-3): KAGVTQTPRYLIKTRGQQVTLSCSPISGHRSVSWYQQTPGQGLQFLFEYFSETQRNKGNFPGRFSGRQFSNSRSEMNVSTLELGDSALYLCASSLASSGTDTQYFGPGTRLTVL.

This clone was seen only once. The chain carries TRBV5-6 and TRBJ2-5, with D tentatively TRBD2 (6 bases). The germline V gene encodes CDR1 SGHDT and CDR2 YYEEEE. The CDR3 length is 16 residues. The V end was cut by 2 bases, the J end by 5 bases, with 19 bases between. The CDR3 here is CASSFRPGATGETQYF. Here the CDR3 DNA reads TGTGCCAGCAGCTTTCGTCCGGGAGCCACGGGGGAGACCCAGTACTTC.

The sample holds a few counts of this clone. The chain couples TRBV5-1 to TRBJ2-2; 7 bases fit TRBD1. Looked up from germline, CDR1 is SGHRS and CDR2 is YFSETQ. V shed 2 bases and J 4 bases; nucleotides not matched to a gene: 2. The CDR3 runs 14 residues. DNA for the CDR3: TGCGCCAGCAGCTTCACAGGGGCCACCGGGGAGCTGTTTTTT. This sequence encodes CASSFTGATGELFF. Full variable domain (rest looked up from reference TRBV5-1 and TRBJ2-2): KAGVTQTPRYLIKTRGQQVTLSCSPISGHRSVSWYQQTPGQGLQFLFEYFSETQRNKGNFPGRFSGRQFSNSRSEMNVSTLELGDSALYLCASSFTGATGELFFGEGSRLTVL.

The chain employs TRBV5-1 and TRBJ1-5, with D possibly being TRBD1 (5 bases). Trimming left V 3 bases short and J 5 bases short, with 15 bases between. The CDR3 runs 15 residues. The germline gives CDR1 SGHRS, CDR2 YFSETQ. CDR3 in amino acids: CASSWGEGGHQPQHF. CDR3 in DNA: TGCGCCAGCAGCTGGGGCGAGGGAGGACATCAGCCCCAGCATTTT.

This chain joins TRBV5-5 and TRBJ1-5, with 7 bases fitting TRBD1. The CDR3 totals 16 residues. The germline gives CDR1 SGHKS, CDR2 YYEKEE (reference sequence). Germline trimming cut 1 base from V and 7 bases from J; bases unmatched to any gene: 11. CDR3 nucleotides: TGTGCCAGCAGCTTGCTGCCAGGGGGTCGTGGACAGCCCCAGCATTTT. Its translation: CASSLLPGGRGQPQHF.

J is TRBJ2-7 and V is TRBV11-2; 12 nucleotides agree with TRBD2. Germline assignment: CDR1 SGHAT and CDR2 FQNNGV. V lost 5 bases and J lost 4; bases outside the gene matches: 6. The CDR3 has 15 amino acids. The CDR3 DNA reads TGTGCCAGCAGCACGACTAGCGGGAGTTGGTACGAGCAGTACTTC. This translates into CASSTTSGSWYEQYF.

CDR3 loop: CASSRGSNQPQHF. The CDR3 DNA sequence: TGTGCCAGCTCCCGAGGTAGCAATCAGCCCCAGCATTTT. The rearrangement joins TRBV7-3 to TRBJ1-5; the D is unclear. This CDR3 has 13 residues. Deletions cut 8 bases from V and 0 bases from J, with 8 bases between. The germline CDR1 and CDR2 sequences are SGHTA and FQGTGA.

This clone occurred once. The rearrangement links TRBV19 to TRBJ2-1; TRBD2 agrees at 10 bases. CDR3 length: 16 amino acids. CDR1 and CDR2 (germline): LNHDA, SQIVND (reference sequence). The V segment lost 3 bases and the J segment 8 bases; nucleotides outside the gene matches: 10. The CDR3 DNA reads TGTGCCAGTAGTATTGTTCCAGCGGGAGGGGCCCATGAGCAGTTCTTC. Its translation: CASSIVPAGGAHEQFF. The full variable domain, completed using reference TRBV19 and TRBJ2-1, is DGGITQSPKYLFRKEGQNVTLSCEQNLNHDAMYWYRQDPGQGLRLIYYSQIVNDFQKGDIAEGYSVSREKKESFPLTVTSAQKNPTAFYLCASSIVPAGGAHEQFFGPGTRLTVL.

V usage is TRBV18 and J usage is TRBJ2-6, with 8 bases fitting TRBD2. V lost 2 bases and J lost 0; bases outside the gene matches: 6. The germline V gene encodes CDR1 KGHSH and CDR2 LQKENI. The CDR3 contains 18 residues. CDR3 in DNA: TGTGCCAGCTCACCAATCCTAGCGGGCGTCTCTGGGGCCAACGTCCTGACTTTC. Its translation: CASSPILAGVSGANVLTF. The variable domain in full, with the rest retrieved from reference TRBV18 and TRBJ2-6, is NAGVMQNPRHLVRRRGQEARLRCSPMKGHSHVYWYRQLPEEGLKFMVYLQKENIIDESGMPKERFSAEFPKEGPSILRIQQVVRGDSAAYFCASSPILAGVSGANVLTFGAGSRLTVL.

The J gene is TRBJ1-6, the V gene TRBV7-9, with 7 bases matching TRBD1. The CDR3 is 15 residues long. V lost 3 bases, J lost 6 bases, and 5 bases stayed unmatched. Germline values: CDR1 SEHNR, CDR2 FQNEAQ (reference sequence). CDR3 in amino acids: CASSFTGTVNSPLHF. The CDR3 DNA reads as TGTGCCAGCAGCTTCACCGGGACAGTTAATTCACCCCTCCACTTT.